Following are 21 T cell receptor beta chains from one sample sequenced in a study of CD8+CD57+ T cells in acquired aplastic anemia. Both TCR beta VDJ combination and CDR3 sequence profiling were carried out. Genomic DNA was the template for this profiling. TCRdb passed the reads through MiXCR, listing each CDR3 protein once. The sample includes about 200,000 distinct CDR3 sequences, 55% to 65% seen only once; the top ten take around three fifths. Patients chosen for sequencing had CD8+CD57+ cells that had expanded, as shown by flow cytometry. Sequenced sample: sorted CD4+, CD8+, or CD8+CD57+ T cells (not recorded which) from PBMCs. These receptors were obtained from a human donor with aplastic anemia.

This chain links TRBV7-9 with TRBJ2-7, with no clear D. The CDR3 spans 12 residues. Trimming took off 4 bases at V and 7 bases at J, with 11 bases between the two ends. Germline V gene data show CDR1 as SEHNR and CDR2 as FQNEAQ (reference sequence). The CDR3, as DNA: TGTGCCAGCAGCTCCCGGTGGCAGGAGCAGTACTTC. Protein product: CASSSRWQEQYF.

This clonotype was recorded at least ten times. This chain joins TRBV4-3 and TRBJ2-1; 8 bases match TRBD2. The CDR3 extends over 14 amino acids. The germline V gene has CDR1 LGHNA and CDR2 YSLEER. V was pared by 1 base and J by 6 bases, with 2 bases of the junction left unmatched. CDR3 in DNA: TGCGCCAGCAGCCAAGGCGGGGGGTTCAATGAGCAGTTCTTC. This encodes CASSQGGGFNEQFF.

The chain's CDR3 is CAIRRGLAGDATEQFF. The CDR3 DNA sequence: TGTGCCATCAGGAGGGGACTAGCGGGAGACGCGACTGAGCAGTTCTTC. The V gene is TRBV10-3, the J gene TRBJ2-1; 14 nucleotides match TRBD2. Germline V CDR1 and CDR2: ENHRY, SYGVKD. With V trimmed by 6 bases and J by 9 bases, 10 bases remained unmatched. This CDR3 comprises 16 residues.

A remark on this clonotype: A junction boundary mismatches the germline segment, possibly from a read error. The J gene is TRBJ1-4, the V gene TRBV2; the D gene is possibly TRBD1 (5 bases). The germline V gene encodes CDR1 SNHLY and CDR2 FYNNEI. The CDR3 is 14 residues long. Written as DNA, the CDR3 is TGTTCCAGCAGGGCGGGCCACACTGGGGAAAAACTGTTTTTT. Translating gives CSSRAGHTGEKLFF.

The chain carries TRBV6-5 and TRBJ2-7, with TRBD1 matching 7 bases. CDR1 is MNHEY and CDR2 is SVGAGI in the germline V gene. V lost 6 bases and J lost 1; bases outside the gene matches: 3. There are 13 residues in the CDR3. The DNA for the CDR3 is TGTGCCAGCAGAGAGGGGGCTTCCTACGAGCAGTACTTC. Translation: CASREGASYEQYF.

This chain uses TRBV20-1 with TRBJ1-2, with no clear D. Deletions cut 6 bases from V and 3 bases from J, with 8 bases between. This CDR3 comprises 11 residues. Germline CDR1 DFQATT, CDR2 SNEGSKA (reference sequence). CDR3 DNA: TGCAGTGCCCCGTTTTACTATGGCTACACCTTC. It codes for CSAPFYYGYTF.

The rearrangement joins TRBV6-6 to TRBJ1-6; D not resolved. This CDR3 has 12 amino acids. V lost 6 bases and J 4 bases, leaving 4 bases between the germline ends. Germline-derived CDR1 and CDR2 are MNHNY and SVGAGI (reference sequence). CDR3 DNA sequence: TGTGCCAGCAGCGAATATAATTCACCCCTCCACTTT. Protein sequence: CASSEYNSPLHF.

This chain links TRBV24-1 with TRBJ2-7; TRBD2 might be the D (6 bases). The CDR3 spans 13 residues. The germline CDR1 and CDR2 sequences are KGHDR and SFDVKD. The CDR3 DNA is TGTGCTACGAACGGAGGGCAGGTCTACGAGCAGTACTTC. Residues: CATNGGQVYEQYF.

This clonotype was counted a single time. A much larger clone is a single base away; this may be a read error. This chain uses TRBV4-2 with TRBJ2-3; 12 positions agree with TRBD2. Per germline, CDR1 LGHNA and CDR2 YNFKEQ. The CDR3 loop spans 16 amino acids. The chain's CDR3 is CAGRQILAGGQDTQYF. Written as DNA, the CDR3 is TGTGCCGGCAGACAAATCCTAGCGGGGGGGCAGGATACGCAGTATTTT.

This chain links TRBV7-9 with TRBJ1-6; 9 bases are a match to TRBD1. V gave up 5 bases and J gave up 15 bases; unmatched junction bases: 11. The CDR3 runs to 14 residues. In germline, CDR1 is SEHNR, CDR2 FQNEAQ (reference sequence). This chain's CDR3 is CASSQGQGSRRLHF. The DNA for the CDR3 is TGTGCCAGCAGCCAGGGACAGGGATCCCGCCGCCTCCACTTT.

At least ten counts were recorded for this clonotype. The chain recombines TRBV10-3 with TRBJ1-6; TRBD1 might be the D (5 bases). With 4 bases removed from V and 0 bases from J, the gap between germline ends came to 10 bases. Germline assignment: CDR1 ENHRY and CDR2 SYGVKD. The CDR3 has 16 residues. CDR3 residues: CAISVRGRSYNSPLHF. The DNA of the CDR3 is TGTGCCATCAGTGTGAGGGGACGCTCCTATAATTCACCCCTCCACTTT.

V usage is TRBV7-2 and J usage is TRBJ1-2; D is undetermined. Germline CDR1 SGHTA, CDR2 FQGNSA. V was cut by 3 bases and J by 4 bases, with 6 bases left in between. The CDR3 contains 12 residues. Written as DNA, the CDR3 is TGTGCCAGCAGCTTGAGATCCTATGGCTACACCTTC. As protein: CASSLRSYGYTF.

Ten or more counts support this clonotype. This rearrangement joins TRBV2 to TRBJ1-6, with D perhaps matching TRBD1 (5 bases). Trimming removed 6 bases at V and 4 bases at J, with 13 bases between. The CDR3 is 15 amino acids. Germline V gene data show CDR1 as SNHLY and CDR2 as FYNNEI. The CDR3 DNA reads TGTGCCAGCAGCCCTTGGACATTTTATAATTCACCCCTCCACTTT. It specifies CASSPWTFYNSPLHF.

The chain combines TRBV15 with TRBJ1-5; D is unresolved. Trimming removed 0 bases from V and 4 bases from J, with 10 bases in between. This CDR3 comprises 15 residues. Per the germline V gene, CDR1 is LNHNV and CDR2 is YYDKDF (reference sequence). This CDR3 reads CATSRDYGPNQPQHF. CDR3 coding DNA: TGTGCCACCAGCAGAGATTACGGGCCGAATCAGCCCCAGCATTTT.

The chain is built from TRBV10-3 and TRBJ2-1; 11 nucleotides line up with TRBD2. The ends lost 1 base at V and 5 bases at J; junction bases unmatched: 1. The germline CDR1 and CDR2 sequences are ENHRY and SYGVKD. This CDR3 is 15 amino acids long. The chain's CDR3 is CAISELLAGDNEQFF. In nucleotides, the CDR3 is TGTGCCATCAGTGAGTTACTAGCGGGAGACAATGAGCAGTTCTTC.

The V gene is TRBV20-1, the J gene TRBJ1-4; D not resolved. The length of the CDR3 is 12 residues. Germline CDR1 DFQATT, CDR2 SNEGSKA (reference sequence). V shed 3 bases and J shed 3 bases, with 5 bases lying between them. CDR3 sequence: CSARASNEKLFF. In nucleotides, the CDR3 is TGCAGTGCTAGGGCCTCTAATGAAAAACTGTTTTTT.

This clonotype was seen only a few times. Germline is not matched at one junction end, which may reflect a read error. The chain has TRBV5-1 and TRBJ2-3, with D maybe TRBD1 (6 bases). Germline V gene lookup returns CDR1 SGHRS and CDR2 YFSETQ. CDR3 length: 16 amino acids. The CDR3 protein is CASSLAVGAGTDTQYF. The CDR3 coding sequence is TGCGCCAGCAGCTTGGCCGTGGGGGCCGGCACGGATACGCAGTATTTT.

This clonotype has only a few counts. The CDR3 region has the DNA TGTGCCAGCAGCCCGGGGACAGGGAGCTATGGCTACACCTTC. Translating gives CASSPGTGSYGYTF. J is TRBJ1-2 and V is TRBV3-1, with 9 bases aligning to TRBD1. The V gene end was trimmed by 4 bases and the J gene end by 4 bases; junction bases not matched to a gene: 4. Germline V gene sequence: CDR1 LGHDT, CDR2 YNNKEL (reference sequence). The CDR3 loop spans 14 amino acids.

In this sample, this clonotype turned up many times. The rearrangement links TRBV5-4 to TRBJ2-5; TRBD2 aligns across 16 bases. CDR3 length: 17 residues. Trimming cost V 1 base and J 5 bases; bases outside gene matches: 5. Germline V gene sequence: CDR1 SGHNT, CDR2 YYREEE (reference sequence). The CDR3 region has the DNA TGTGCCAGCAGCTTGTTCGGGACTAGCGGGGGGGTGGAGACCCAGTACTTC. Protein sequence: CASSLFGTSGGVETQYF. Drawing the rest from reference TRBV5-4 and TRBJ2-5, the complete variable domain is ETGVTQSPTHLIKTRGQQVTLRCSSQSGHNTVSWYQQALGQGPQFIFQYYREEENGRGNFPPRFSGLQFPNYSSELNVNALELDDSALYLCASSLFGTSGGVETQYFGPGTRLLVL.

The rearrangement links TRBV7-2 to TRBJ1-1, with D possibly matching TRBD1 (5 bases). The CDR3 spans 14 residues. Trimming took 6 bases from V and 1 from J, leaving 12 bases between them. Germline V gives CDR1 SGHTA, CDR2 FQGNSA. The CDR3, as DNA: TGTGCCAGCAGGTCCGGACACCCGAACACTGAAGCTTTCTTT. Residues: CASRSGHPNTEAFF.

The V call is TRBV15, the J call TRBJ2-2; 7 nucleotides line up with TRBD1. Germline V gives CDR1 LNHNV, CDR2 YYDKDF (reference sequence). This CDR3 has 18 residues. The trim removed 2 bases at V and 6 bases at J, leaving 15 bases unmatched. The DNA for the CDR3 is TGTGCCACCAGCAGACCATTTCCGGGACAGTGGGGAGCCGGGGAGCTGTTTTTT. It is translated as CATSRPFPGQWGAGELFF. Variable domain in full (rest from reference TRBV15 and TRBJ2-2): DAMVIQNPRYQVTQFGKPVTLSCSQTLNHNVMYWYQQKSSQAPKLLFHYYDKDFNNEADTPDNFQSRRPNTSFCFLDIRSPGLGDTAMYLCATSRPFPGQWGAGELFFGEGSRLTVL.